This TCR beta chain emerged from a study of memory CD4+ T cells and cytomegalovirus serostatus. For this clone: Antigen: not known.

Study results and limitations: Of roughly 180 reported CMV TCRbeta sequences, about 70 were found in memory CD4+ repertoires.

From germline, CDR1 is SGHDT and CDR2 YYEEEE. Trimming left V 4 bases short and J 1 base short, with 11 bases between. The CDR3 has 15 residues. Original data processing: Out-of-frame sequences were removed, leaving a few million distinct TCRbeta sequences. Clones were read by immunoSEQ multiplex PCR, and TCRdb kept only the in-frame ones, dropping some. V, J and clone size are taken as reported in that table, and D and trimming were inferred from the DNA itself. The sample holds about 50,000 clones, approximately 78% seen once. The sort gate was single viable CD3+CD4+CD8-CD45RO+ cells for memory CD4+ T cells. Total CD4+ T cells were enriched by CD4 positive selection.

This rearrangement joins TRBV5-6 to TRBJ2-2, with D possibly matching TRBD1 (6 bases). Specimen: memory CD4+ T cells from blood. The receptor's source is an adult in good health and CMV-seronegative. For the CDR3, the DNA is TGTGCCAGCAGCGTACAGACAGGGAACACCGGGGAGCTGTTTTTT. Its translation is CASSVQTGNTGELFF.